This T cell receptor (beta chain) derives from a study of OX40 agonist ivuxolimab in advanced cancers. Study in general: Patients assigned to dose escalation were diagnosed with hepatocellular carcinoma, melanoma, renal cell or head and neck cancer.

CDR1 and CDR2 from the germline V gene are SQVTM and ANQGSEA. Trimming at V came to 6 bases and at J to 6 bases, leaving 5 bases not matched to a gene. The CDR3 spans 13 residues. Comment on this clone: Its antigen is currently unknown.

Here immunoSEQ multiplex PCR was the method, and the copy in TCRdb shows in-frame clones only, minus some. The table has 50,000 or so clones, around 77% seen once. Whole-study results and caveats: There was clonal expansion of CD4+ and CD8+ blood T cells by week 6 at 0.1 to 3.0 mg/kg. Among T cells, CD8+ cells averaged more expanded clones than CD4+ cells.

This TCR was sampled from an adult with an advanced solid tumor such as melanoma, head and neck, liver or kidney cancer. The sequences come from CD4+ or CD8+ T cells sorted from blood, collected in a trial of the OX40 agonist ivuxolimab. The chain couples TRBV29-1 to TRBJ1-5; 10 bases map to TRBD1. The CDR3: CSVGQGWAQPQHF. CDR3 DNA sequence: TGCAGCGTGGGACAGGGGTGGGCTCAGCCCCAGCATTTT.